The present entry profiles one T cell receptor beta chain with its context. An input of about 0.45 to 1 ug of RNA was subjected to reverse transcription using random hexamers. Across 54 Vbeta and 13 Jbeta, TCR beta CDR3 was amplified with immunoSEQ multiplex PCR. One entry per CDR3 protein results from TCRdb running MiXCR on the immunoSEQ multiplex PCR reads. The data show about 280,000 distinct CDR3 sequences, 70% to 90% seen once. The authors negatively isolated CD8+ and CD4+ T cells and FACS-enriched TEMRA cells. This specimen belongs to a study of CD8 T cells in Susac syndrome. CDR1 is MNHNS, CDR2 SASEGT, per germline. V lost 5 bases to trimming and J lost 0 bases; unmatched junction nucleotides: 6. The CDR3 has 18 residues.

Sequencing input: CD8+ T cells from PBMCs. This chain links TRBV6-1 with TRBJ2-6, with TRBD2 matching 11 bases. This TCR came from a human donor with multiple sclerosis. The CDR3 protein is CASSPLAGGSSGANVLTF. DNA for the CDR3: TGTGCCAGCAGTCCCTTAGCGGGAGGGAGCTCTGGGGCCAACGTCCTGACTTTC.